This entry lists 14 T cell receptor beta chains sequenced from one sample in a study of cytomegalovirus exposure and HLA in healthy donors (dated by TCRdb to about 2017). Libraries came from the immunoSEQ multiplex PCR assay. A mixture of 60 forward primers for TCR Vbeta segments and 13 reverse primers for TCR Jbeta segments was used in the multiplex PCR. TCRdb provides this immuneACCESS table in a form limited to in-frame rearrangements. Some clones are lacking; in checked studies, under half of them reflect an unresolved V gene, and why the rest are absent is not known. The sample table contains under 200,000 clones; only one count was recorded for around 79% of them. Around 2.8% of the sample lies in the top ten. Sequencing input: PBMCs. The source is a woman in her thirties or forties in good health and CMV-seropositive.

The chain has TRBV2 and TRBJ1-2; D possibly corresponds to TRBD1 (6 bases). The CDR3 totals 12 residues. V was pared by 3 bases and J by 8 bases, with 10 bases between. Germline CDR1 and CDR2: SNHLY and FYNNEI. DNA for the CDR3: TGTGCCAGCAGTGAGAGGACAGCGGGCTACACCTTC. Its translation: CASSERTAGYTF.

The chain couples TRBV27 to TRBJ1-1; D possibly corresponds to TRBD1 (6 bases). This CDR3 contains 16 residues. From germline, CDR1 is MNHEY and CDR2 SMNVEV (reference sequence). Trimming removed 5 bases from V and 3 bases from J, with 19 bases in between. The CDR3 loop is CASSAEQGMRDTEAFF. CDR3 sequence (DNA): TGTGCCAGCAGTGCCGAACAGGGCATGAGGGACACTGAAGCTTTCTTT.

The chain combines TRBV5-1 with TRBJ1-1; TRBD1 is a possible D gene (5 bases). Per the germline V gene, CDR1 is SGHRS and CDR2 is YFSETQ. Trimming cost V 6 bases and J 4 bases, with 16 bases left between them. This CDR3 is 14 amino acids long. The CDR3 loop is CASTREGVATEAFF. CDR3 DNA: TGCGCCAGCACCAGGGAAGGGGTGGCCACTGAAGCTTTCTTT.

As DNA, the CDR3 is TGCGCCAGCAGCTTGGGGGGCCCGGGACAGCCAGCTAACTATGGCTACACCTTC. Protein sequence: CASSLGGPGQPANYGYTF. The rearrangement uses TRBV5-1 and TRBJ1-2; 7 bases agree with TRBD1. The CDR3 totals 18 residues. V shed 0 bases and J 0 bases; nucleotides not matched to a gene: 11. Germline V gene sequence: CDR1 SGHRS, CDR2 YFSETQ. Complete variable domain (other parts from reference TRBV5-1 and TRBJ1-2): KAGVTQTPRYLIKTRGQQVTLSCSPISGHRSVSWYQQTPGQGLQFLFEYFSETQRNKGNFPGRFSGRQFSNSRSEMNVSTLELGDSALYLCASSLGGPGQPANYGYTFGSGTRLTVV.

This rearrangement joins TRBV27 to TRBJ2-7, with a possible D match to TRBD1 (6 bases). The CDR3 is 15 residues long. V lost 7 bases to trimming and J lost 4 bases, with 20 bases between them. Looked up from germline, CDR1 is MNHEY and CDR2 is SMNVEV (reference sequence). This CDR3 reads CASTLMAGGPYEQYF. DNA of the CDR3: TGTGCCAGCACCTTGATGGCTGGGGGCCCTTACGAGCAGTACTTC.

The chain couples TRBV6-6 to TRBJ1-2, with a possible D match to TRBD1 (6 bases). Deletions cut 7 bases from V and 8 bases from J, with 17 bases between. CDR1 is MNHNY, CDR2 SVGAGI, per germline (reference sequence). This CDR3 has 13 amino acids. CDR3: CASNPDWGPGYTF. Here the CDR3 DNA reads TGTGCCAGCAACCCGGACTGGGGGCCGGGCTACACCTTC.

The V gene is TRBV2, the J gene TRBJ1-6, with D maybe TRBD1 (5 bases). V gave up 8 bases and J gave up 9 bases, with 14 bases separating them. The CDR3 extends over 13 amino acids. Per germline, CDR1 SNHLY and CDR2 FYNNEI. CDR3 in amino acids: CASLLEGISPLHF. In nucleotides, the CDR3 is TGTGCCAGCTTGTTGGAGGGGATTTCACCCCTCCACTTT.

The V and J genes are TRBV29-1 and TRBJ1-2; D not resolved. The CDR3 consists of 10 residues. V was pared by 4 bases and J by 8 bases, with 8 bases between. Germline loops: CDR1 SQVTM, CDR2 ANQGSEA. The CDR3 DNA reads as TGCAGCGTTGCCAAGGAGGGCTACACCTTC. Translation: CSVAKEGYTF.

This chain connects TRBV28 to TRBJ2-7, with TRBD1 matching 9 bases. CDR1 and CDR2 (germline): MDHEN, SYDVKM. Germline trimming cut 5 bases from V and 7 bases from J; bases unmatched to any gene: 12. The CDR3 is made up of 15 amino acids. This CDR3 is CASSPGDRVVKEQYF. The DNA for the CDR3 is TGTGCCAGCAGTCCCGGGGACAGGGTCGTGAAGGAGCAGTACTTC.

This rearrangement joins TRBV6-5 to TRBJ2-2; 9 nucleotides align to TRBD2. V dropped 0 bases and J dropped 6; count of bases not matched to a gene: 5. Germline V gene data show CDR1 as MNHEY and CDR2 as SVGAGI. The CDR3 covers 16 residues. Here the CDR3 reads CASSYSIAGGPGELFF. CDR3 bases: TGTGCCAGCAGTTACTCGATTGCGGGAGGGCCCGGGGAGCTGTTTTTT.

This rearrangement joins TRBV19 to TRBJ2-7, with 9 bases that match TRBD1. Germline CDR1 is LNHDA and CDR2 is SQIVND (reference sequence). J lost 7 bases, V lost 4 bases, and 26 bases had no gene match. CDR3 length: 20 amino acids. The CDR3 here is CASSRSSLGQGPLASREQYF. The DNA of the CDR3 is TGTGCCAGTAGTAGGAGTTCCCTGGGACAGGGACCCCTAGCATCCCGGGAGCAGTACTTC.

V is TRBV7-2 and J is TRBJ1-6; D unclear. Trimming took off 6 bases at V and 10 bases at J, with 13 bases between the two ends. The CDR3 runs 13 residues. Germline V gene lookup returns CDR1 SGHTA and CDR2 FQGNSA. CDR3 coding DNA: TGTGCCAGCAGTCCCAATCAACTCTCACCCCTCCACTTT. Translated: CASSPNQLSPLHF.

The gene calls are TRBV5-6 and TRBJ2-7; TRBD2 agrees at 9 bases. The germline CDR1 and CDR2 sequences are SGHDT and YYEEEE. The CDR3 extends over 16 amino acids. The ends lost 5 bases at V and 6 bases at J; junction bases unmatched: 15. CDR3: CASRQLAAGGLSEQYF. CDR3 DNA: TGTGCCAGCAGGCAACTAGCTGCGGGAGGGCTCTCCGAGCAGTACTTC.

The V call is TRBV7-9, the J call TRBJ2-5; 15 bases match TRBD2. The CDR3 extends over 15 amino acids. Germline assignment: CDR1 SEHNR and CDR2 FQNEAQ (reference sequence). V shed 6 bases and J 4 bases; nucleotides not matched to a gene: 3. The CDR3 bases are TGTGCCAGCAGTACGGGACTAGCGGGAGGAGAGACCCAGTACTTC. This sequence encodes CASSTGLAGGETQYF.